This is a list of T cell receptor beta chains from one sample in a study of blood T cell repertoires in COVID-19. Clones were read by immunoSEQ multiplex PCR, and TCRdb kept only the in-frame ones, dropping some. Found here are approximately 79,000 clones, 75% to 90% of them singletons; the top ten hold about 0.6%. Sequencing input: peripheral blood. These TCRs come from a man between 60 and 75 years old with acute or convalescent COVID-19. CDR3s include the opening cysteine and the closing phenylalanine or tryptophan. D genes are given only for firm matches. Clone size, where shown, is once, few, many, or a class for clones that have expanded.

>19|.|TRBV5-6|TRBD1|TRBJ1-5
CASSTYTGTGIVGSQPQHF
TGTGCCAGCAGCACGTATACCGGGACAGGGATAGTTGGGAGTCAGCCCCAGCATTTT
>14|.|TRBV15|.|TRBJ2-2
CATSKVGVSGELFF
TGTGCCACCAGCAAAGTAGGGGTGTCCGGGGAGCTGTTTTTT
>13|.|TRBV29-1|.|TRBJ1-1
CSVTGLPNTEAFF
TGCAGCGTAACGGGACTCCCGAACACTGAAGCTTTCTTT
>16|.|TRBV7-3|TRBD2|TRBJ2-1
CASSLIETSAYNEQFF
TGTGCCAGCAGCTTAATCGAGACTAGCGCCTACAATGAGCAGTTCTTC
>13|few|TRBV6-5|.|TRBJ1-1
CASSRGPGTEAFF
TGTGCCAGCAGTCGCGGACCGGGGACTGAAGCTTTCTTT
>16|.|TRBV7-8|TRBD1|TRBJ1-4
CASSGTGGAGDEKLFF
TGTGCCAGCAGCGGGACAGGGGGCGCGGGAGATGAAAAACTGTTTTTT
>16|.|TRBV19|.|TRBJ2-3
CASSKRVGGSTDTQYF
TGTGCCAGTAGTAAGAGGGTGGGCGGGAGCACAGATACGCAGTATTTT
>14|.|TRBV19|.|TRBJ2-3
CASSPRGFTDTQYF
TGTGCCAGTAGTCCCCGGGGGTTCACAGATACGCAGTATTTT
>15|.|TRBV27|TRBD2|TRBJ2-3
CASREASGNTDTQYF
TGTGCCAGCAGAGAGGCTAGCGGAAACACAGATACGCAGTATTTT
>15|.|TRBV6-5|TRBD2|TRBJ2-2
CASSKVAGGTGELFF
TGTGCCAGCAGTAAGGTAGCGGGGGGCACCGGGGAGCTGTTTTTT
>13|few|TRBV5-1|.|TRBJ2-5
CASSLVGQETQYF
TGCGCCAGCAGCTTGGTCGGGCAAGAGACCCAGTACTTC
>16|.|TRBV5-1|.|TRBJ2-3
CASSLAGFPSTDTQYF
TGCGCCAGCAGCTTGGCAGGTTTTCCTAGCACAGATACGCAGTATTTT
>17|.|TRBV14|TRBD2|TRBJ2-5
CASSPHRGRARPETQYF
TGTGCCAGCAGCCCCCACCGCGGGAGGGCCCGCCCCGAGACCCAGTACTTC
>14|.|TRBV6-5|.|TRBJ1-1
CASSYLGAETEAFF
TGTGCCAGCAGTTACTTGGGGGCTGAGACTGAAGCTTTCTTT
>16|.|TRBV13|.|TRBJ1-4
CASSSRPGFTNEKLFF
TGTGCCAGCAGCTCCAGACCAGGGTTCACTAATGAAAAACTGTTTTTT
>16|once|TRBV10-1|TRBD2|TRBJ2-5
CASSAGLAGTQETQYF
TGCGCCAGCAGTGCGGGACTAGCGGGGACCCAAGAGACCCAGTACTTC
>15|.|TRBV6-4|.|TRBJ2-1
CASSDRGGTYNEQFF
TGTGCCAGCAGTGACCGTGGCGGGACCTACAATGAGCAGTTCTTC
>14|.|TRBV7-8|.|TRBJ1-1
CASSLAGANTEAFF
TGTGCCAGCAGCTTAGCGGGGGCGAACACTGAAGCTTTCTTT
>15|.|TRBV9|TRBD2|TRBJ2-7
CASSPRLAGGYEQYF
TGTGCCAGCAGCCCCCGACTAGCGGGAGGCTACGAGCAGTACTTC
>14|once|TRBV11-2|.|TRBJ1-2
CASSSLLSNYGYTF
TGTGCCAGCAGCTCCCTTCTTTCTAACTATGGCTACACCTTC
>15|.|TRBV7-6|.|TRBJ2-5
CASSLGQGRQETQYF
TGTGCCAGCAGCTTAGGCCAGGGGAGACAAGAGACCCAGTACTTC
>14|.|TRBV5-4|.|TRBJ2-1
CASSLQGDYNEQFF
TGTGCCAGCAGCTTGCAAGGAGATTACAATGAGCAGTTCTTC
>13|.|TRBV14|.|TRBJ1-6
CASSQYRFSPLHF
TGTGCCAGCAGCCAATACAGGTTTTCACCCCTCCACTTT
>13|.|TRBV27|.|TRBJ1-1
CASSFLRNTEAFF
TGTGCCAGCAGTTTCTTGCGGAACACTGAAGCTTTCTTT
>14|.|TRBV5-5|TRBD1|TRBJ2-7
CASSVRDRGYEQYF
TGTGCCAGCAGCGTCCGGGACAGGGGATACGAGCAGTACTTC
>17|.|TRBV5-1|TRBD2|TRBJ2-1
CASSLGRSGGSYNEQFF
TGCGCCAGCAGCTTGGGACGGAGCGGGGGCTCCTACAATGAGCAGTTCTTC
>16|once|TRBV7-8|TRBD2|TRBJ2-7
CASSLTGTSGSYEQYF
TGTGCCAGCAGCTTAACCGGGACTAGCGGGAGCTACGAGCAGTACTTC
>15|.|TRBV7-3|TRBD1|TRBJ2-3
CASSSDRGLADTQYF
TGTGCCAGCAGCTCTGACAGGGGGCTGGCAGATACGCAGTATTTT
>18|.|TRBV5-1|TRBD2|TRBJ2-3
CASSPGLAGDLGGDTQYF
TGCGCCAGCAGCCCGGGACTAGCGGGAGACCTTGGAGGAGATACGCAGTATTTT
>15|.|TRBV19|TRBD1|TRBJ1-2
CASSMAGTGGRGYTF
TGTGCCAGTAGTATGGCCGGGACAGGGGGCCGGGGCTACACCTTC
>17|.|TRBV23-1|TRBD2|TRBJ2-2
CASSQSVLAVPTGELFF
TGCGCCAGCAGTCAATCGGTACTAGCGGTCCCGACCGGGGAGCTGTTTTTT
>15|.|TRBV18|TRBD2|TRBJ2-3
CASSRSSGTTDTQYF
TGTGCCAGCTCACGTTCTAGCGGGACCACAGATACGCAGTATTTT
>16|once|TRBV3-1/TRBV3-2|TRBD1|TRBJ1-3
CASSHTDRGLGNTIYF
TGTGCCAGCAGCCACACCGACAGGGGGCTCGGAAACACCATATATTTT
>14|.|TRBV27|TRBD1|TRBJ1-5
CASSRDRHNQPQHF
TGTGCCAGCAGTCGGGACAGACACAATCAGCCCCAGCATTTT
>16|.|TRBV5-1|TRBD1|TRBJ1-3
CASSRTGGSSGNTIYF
TGCGCCAGCAGTCGTACAGGGGGGAGCTCTGGAAACACCATATATTTT
>15|.|TRBV5-1|TRBD1|TRBJ1-4
CASNQGDRGNEKLFF
TGCGCCAGCAACCAAGGGGACAGGGGCAATGAAAAACTGTTTTTT
>15|.|TRBV19|TRBD1|TRBJ1-1
CASSINIDRASGAFF
TGTGCCAGTAGTATAAATATTGACAGGGCCTCGGGAGCTTTCTTT
>15|once|TRBV7-8|.|TRBJ2-3
CASSPSSTSTDTQYF
TGTGCCAGCAGCCCTTCTAGTACTAGCACAGATACGCAGTATTTT
>11|.|TRBV6-2/TRBV6-3|.|TRBJ1-2
CASSYGSGFTF
TGTGCCAGCAGTTACGGATCCGGGTTCACCTTC
>15|.|TRBV10-3|TRBD1|TRBJ2-7
CATNEGQGKPYEQYF
TGTGCCACGAATGAGGGACAGGGTAAACCCTACGAGCAGTACTTC
>13|.|TRBV30|.|TRBJ2-7
CAWSLDTGYEQYF
TGTGCCTGGAGTTTGGATACGGGATACGAGCAGTACTTC
>16|few|TRBV11-1|TRBD1|TRBJ1-1
CASSLASTGGDTEAFF
TGTGCCAGCAGCTTAGCTAGTACAGGGGGGGACACTGAAGCTTTCTTT
>15|.|TRBV27|TRBD1|TRBJ1-5
CASSRTGGSNQPQHF
TGTGCCAGCAGCCGGACAGGGGGCTCGAATCAGCCCCAGCATTTT
>12|.|TRBV11-3|.|TRBJ2-5
CASSRGQETQYF
TGTGCCAGCAGCAGGGGCCAAGAGACCCAGTACTTC
>12|.|TRBV10-3|.|TRBJ1-3
CAITGVGNTIYF
TGTGCCATCACAGGGGTTGGAAACACCATATATTTT
>16|.|TRBV28|TRBD1|TRBJ1-2
CASNPPPTGGAGGYTF
TGTGCCAGCAACCCCCCTCCGACAGGGGGCGCGGGTGGCTACACCTTC
>15|.|TRBV7-9|TRBD1|TRBJ1-5
CASSSGTGRGQPQHF
TGTGCCAGCAGTTCCGGGACAGGTCGGGGTCAGCCCCAGCATTTT
>13|.|TRBV2|TRBD2|TRBJ2-3
CACSGGRSDTQYF
TGTGCCTGCTCGGGGGGGCGGTCTGATACGCAGTATTTT
>14|.|TRBV6-5|.|TRBJ1-1
CASSLSGISTEAFF
TGTGCCAGCTCCCTCTCGGGGATTTCGACTGAAGCTTTCTTT
>15|.|TRBV7-9|.|TRBJ2-1
CASRWGGDSYNEQFF
TGTGCCAGCCGCTGGGGGGGCGATTCCTACAATGAGCAGTTCTTC
>14|.|TRBV14|.|TRBJ1-3
CASSQDRGLDTIYF
TGTGCCAGCAGCCAAGATAGAGGGCTGGACACCATATATTTT
>14|.|TRBV5-1|.|TRBJ1-5
CASSSGLVGQPQHF
TGCGCCAGCAGCTCTGGACTAGTCGGTCAGCCCCAGCATTTT
>13|.|TRBV7-3|TRBD1|TRBJ1-1
CASSARQGSEAFF
TGTGCCAGCAGCGCCCGACAGGGAAGTGAAGCTTTCTTT